This passage covers 8 T cell receptor beta chains from one sample sequenced in a study of shared clonotypes between healthy human individuals. Repertoires were generated with immunoSEQ multiplex PCR, while TCRdb's copy carries only in-frame clones and drops some. The sample holds just over 2,000,000 clones, roughly 95% seen once. Naive CD8 isolation took CD45RO-negative cells positively selected for CCR7 and excluded terminally differentiated effector memory CD45RA+ cells. The sample taken for sequencing was naive CD8+ T cells sorted from blood. The receptors derive from a man between 18 and 29 years old in good health.

The sample holds one count of this clone. V and J are TRBV6-5 and TRBJ1-1, with a possible D match to TRBD1 (5 bases). Germline values: CDR1 MNHEY, CDR2 SVGAGI. V gave up 6 bases and J gave up 1 base, with 15 bases separating them. The CDR3 runs to 15 residues. DNA for the CDR3: TGTGCCAGCAGCCCCTGGAAAGGGGAGAACACTGAAGCTTTCTTT. This translates into CASSPWKGENTEAFF.

The chain couples TRBV4-3 to TRBJ2-1, with D possibly being TRBD2 (5 bases). From germline, CDR1 is LGHNA and CDR2 YSLEER. The CDR3 contains 15 residues. V was clipped by 5 bases and J by 0 bases, with 11 bases between them. In DNA form, the CDR3 reads TGCGCCAGCAGCGAAAGCGGAAGCTCCTACAATGAGCAGTTCTTC. It encodes CASSESGSSYNEQFF.

The V gene is TRBV7-6, the J gene TRBJ2-3; 14 nucleotides agree with TRBD2. The germline V gene encodes CDR1 SGHVS and CDR2 FNYEAQ. V shed 5 bases, J shed 0 bases, and the junction held 4 bases outside the gene matches. The CDR3 has 17 residues. CDR3 region: CASSLGLAGGSTDTQYF. The DNA of the CDR3 is TGTGCCAGCAGCCTAGGACTAGCGGGGGGAAGCACAGATACGCAGTATTTT.

This clone was picked up a small number of times. The same CDR3 also results from other DNA sequences found in this sample. V and J are TRBV5-4 and TRBJ2-7, with D maybe TRBD2 (5 bases). From germline, CDR1 is SGHNT and CDR2 YYREEE (reference sequence). The CDR3 consists of 14 residues. Between the trimmed V and J ends, which lost 0 bases and 1 base, there was a span of 8 bases. The CDR3 reads CASSLVGGSYEQYF. CDR3 coding DNA: TGTGCCAGCAGCTTGGTCGGAGGATCCTACGAGCAGTACTTC.

As concerns this clone: Distinct nucleotide sequences in the sample also encode this CDR3. This rearrangement joins TRBV30 to TRBJ1-1; TRBD1 is a possible D gene (5 bases). Germline V gene lookup returns CDR1 GTSNPN and CDR2 SVGIG (reference sequence). There are 13 residues in the CDR3. Trimming removed 5 bases at V and 0 bases at J, with 10 bases between. CDR3 bases: TGTGCCTGGGGGACCGATATGAACACTGAAGCTTTCTTT. Its translation is CAWGTDMNTEAFF. The whole variable domain, filled in from reference TRBV30 and TRBJ1-1, reads SQTIHQWPATLVQPVGSPLSLECTVEGTSNPNLYWYRQAAGRGLQLLFYSVGIGQISSEVPQNLSASRPQDRQFILSSKKLLLSDSGFYLCAWGTDMNTEAFFGQGTRLTVV.

V and J are TRBV10-3 and TRBJ1-1; D call uncertain. The CDR3 runs 13 residues. Germline CDR1 and CDR2: ENHRY and SYGVKD. V was pared by 6 bases and J by 0 bases, with 8 bases between. The CDR3: CAISSLMNTEAFF. As DNA, the CDR3 is TGTGCCATCAGCTCGCTCATGAACACTGAAGCTTTCTTT.

V usage is TRBV2 and J usage is TRBJ2-2; D unresolved. With 3 bases removed from V and 7 bases from J, the gap between germline ends came to 18 bases. The CDR3 runs to 16 residues. The V gene's germline CDR1 is SNHLY and CDR2 FYNNEI. This CDR3 is CASSDPQEIWGGELFF. In nucleotides, the CDR3 is TGTGCCAGCAGTGACCCCCAAGAGATATGGGGCGGGGAGCTGTTTTTT.

The chain uses TRBV2 and TRBJ2-7; D not resolved. Germline CDR1 is SNHLY and CDR2 is FYNNEI. V was cut by 7 bases and J by 2 bases, with 12 bases left in between. The CDR3 totals 13 residues. For the CDR3, the DNA is TGTGCCAGCATGGGCAGCCACGCCTACGAGCAGTACTTC. Translated: CASMGSHAYEQYF. The full variable domain, in which reference TRBV2 and TRBJ2-7 provide the parts outside the CDR3, is EPEVTQTPSHQVTQMGQEVILRCVPISNHLYFYWYRQILGQKVEFLVSFYNNEISEKSEIFDDQFSVERPDGSNFTLKIRSTKLEDSAMYFCASMGSHAYEQYFGPGTRLTVT.